This TCR beta chain emerged from a study of T cell changes during pregnancy in multiple sclerosis. The germline V gene has CDR1 GTSNPN and CDR2 SVGIG (reference sequence). Between the trimmed V and J ends, which lost 2 bases and 7 bases, there was a span of 21 bases. The CDR3 has 15 residues. Measured with immunoSEQ multiplex PCR; TCRdb has only the in-frame clones, and not every one. Here the sample spans fewer than 80,000 clones, roughly 90% being singletons. This sequence was found in a female donor in good health, enrolled as a control in a pregnancy study. Sequences were derived from peripheral blood, sampled in the first trimester of pregnancy. The rearrangement links TRBV30 to TRBJ2-7, with D perhaps matching TRBD2 (6 bases). Here the CDR3 DNA reads TGTGCCTGGAGTAGGCCCAGGGAGGTGACGGGGGAGCAGTACTTC. Translation: CAWSRPREVTGEQYF.